The next 2 T cell receptor beta chains were all read from a single sample in a study of blood T cell repertoires in COVID-19. The table came from immunoSEQ multiplex PCR; TCRdb's copy has only in-frame clones and leaves some out. The repertoire has 350,000 to 400,000 clones, 70% to 90% of them found once; the top ten carry roughly 7.1%. Source material: peripheral blood. The receptors originated from a woman aged 60-75 years with COVID-19, enrolled during active disease.

V gene TRBV5-8 combines with J gene TRBJ1-4, with D hard to call. The CDR3 is made up of 12 amino acids. Trimming removed 5 bases from V and 10 bases from J, with 12 bases in between. Germline values: CDR1 SGHTS, CDR2 YDEGEE. The CDR3 DNA sequence: TGTGCCAGCAGGATGGTAACGGGAAAACTGTTTTTT. It is translated as CASRMVTGKLFF.

This clone was detected only once. The V gene is TRBV19, the J gene TRBJ2-5; 10 bases line up with TRBD1. The V gene end was trimmed by 3 bases and the J gene end by 1 base; junction bases not matched to a gene: 5. Germline CDR1 LNHDA, CDR2 SQIVND (reference sequence). CDR3 length: 16 amino acids. The chain's CDR3 is CASSMVTGGLQETQYF. The CDR3 nucleotides read TGTGCCAGTAGTATGGTGACAGGGGGCCTCCAAGAGACCCAGTACTTC.